This paragraph reports one TCR beta chain. Its specificity is unknown. Donation came from healthy HIV-negative adults that had no recent acute infections or vaccinations. A CD45RA-negative memory subset and a CD45RA+ naive subset were separated from the CD4+ cells. The sample belongs to a study of shared clonotypes between healthy human individuals. Study-level findings and limits: Sequencing of the sorted subsets was shown by rarefaction to be incomplete despite large depth.

Profiled with immunoSEQ multiplex PCR; TCRdb holds only in-frame clones, not every one. The sample lists over a million clones, about 75% occurring once. The clonotype comes from a man aged 18 to 29 in good health. The sample consisted of memory CD4+ T cells sorted from blood. Subset of the sample: CD45RA-negative fraction.

CDR3 in DNA: TGCAGCGTCGACGGAGAGGACAGGCGCACTGAAGCTTTCTTT. Protein product: CSVDGEDRRTEAFF. The chain joins TRBV29-1 to TRBJ1-1; TRBD1 agrees at 7 bases. The CDR3 totals 14 residues. Germline CDR1 reads SQVTM; CDR2 reads ANQGSEA. After removal of 6 bases from V and 4 bases from J, the junction contained 11 bases not matched to a gene. Full variable domain (remainder filled in from reference TRBV29-1 and TRBJ1-1): SAVISQKPSRDICQRGTSLTIQCQVDSQVTMMFWYRQQPGQSLTLIATANQGSEATYESGFVIDKFPISRPNLTFSTLTVSNMSPEDSSIYLCSVDGEDRRTEAFFGQGTRLTVV.